The table lists the clone carrying this TCR beta chain with many counts. This entry comes from a study of T cells in Graves' hyperthyroidism and ophthalmopathy. Study background: Specimen type is peripheral blood, collected at initial diagnosis prior to any treatment.

This CDR3 spans 14 amino acids. The V segment lost 7 bases and the J segment 5 bases; nucleotides outside the gene matches: 5. Looked up from germline, CDR1 is KGHDR and CDR2 is SFDVKD. Amplified TCR beta CDR3 regions came from RNA transcripts. The HTBI primer set drove a first-round RT-PCR of the TCR CDR3. Each CDR3 protein gets one entry after TCRdb re-called the multiplex PCR reads with MiXCR. This sample has more than 350,000 distinct CDR3 sequences; nearly 15% occur once, and the top ten carry roughly a fifth. The receptor's source is a woman aged 60-75 years with Graves' ophthalmopathy. The sequencing sample was made of blood. The genes are TRBV24-1 and TRBJ2-5; 11 nucleotides align to TRBD1. CDR3 DNA sequence: TGTGCCACCAGCGCCGGGACAGGGGGGGAGACCCAGTACTTC. Translated, it gives CATSAGTGGETQYF.